Listed below are T cell receptor beta chains from one sample, sequenced in a study of blood T cell repertoires in COVID-19. Libraries were prepared by immunoSEQ multiplex PCR; TCRdb keeps only in-frame clonotypes and omits some of them. This table has roughly 200,000 clones, around nine tenths appearing once. Specimen: peripheral blood. The receptors were sampled from a middle-aged man with COVID-19, enrolled during active disease. CDR3s include the opening cysteine and the closing phenylalanine or tryptophan. Each record gives: CDR3 DNA, CDR3 protein, D gene, clone size, V gene, J gene. The D gene is left open where the match is weak. The size of a clone is reported for some rows only, either as once, few or many, or as a class for expanded clones.

CDR3nt: TGCAGTGCTCGCCGACCGGGGGGCTACACCTTC
CDR3aa: CSARRPGGYTF
d_gene: -
abundance: -
v_gene: TRBV20-1
j_gene: TRBJ1-2

CDR3nt: TGCGCCAGCAGCCGCAATACAGGGTCCTACGAGCAGTACTTC
CDR3aa: CASSRNTGSYEQYF
d_gene: -
abundance: -
v_gene: TRBV4-3
j_gene: TRBJ2-7

CDR3nt: TGTGCCAGTAGTATAGACGGAGTGGATCAGCCCCAGCATTTT
CDR3aa: CASSIDGVDQPQHF
d_gene: -
abundance: -
v_gene: TRBV19
j_gene: TRBJ1-5

CDR3nt: TGTGCCATCAGTGAGCTTGGGGGACAAGTTGAAGCTTTCTTT
CDR3aa: CAISELGGQVEAFF
d_gene: -
abundance: -
v_gene: TRBV10-3
j_gene: TRBJ1-1

CDR3nt: TGTGCCAGTAGTCCCCTAGCGGGGGAGACCTACGAGCAGTACTTC
CDR3aa: CASSPLAGETYEQYF
d_gene: TRBD2
abundance: many
v_gene: TRBV19
j_gene: TRBJ2-7

CDR3nt: TGTGCCAGCAGCCTCACCCCTCCGGGACTGGGGGGCACAGATACGCAGTATTTT
CDR3aa: CASSLTPPGLGGTDTQYF
d_gene: -
abundance: -
v_gene: TRBV4-2
j_gene: TRBJ2-3

CDR3nt: TGTGCCAGCAGCTTGGAGCGGGAGGGAAACAATGAGCAGTTCTTC
CDR3aa: CASSLEREGNNEQFF
d_gene: TRBD2
abundance: once
v_gene: TRBV11-3
j_gene: TRBJ2-1

CDR3nt: TGTGCCAGCTCACCACCTAGCGGTCCCTACGAGCAGTACTTC
CDR3aa: CASSPPSGPYEQYF
d_gene: -
abundance: once
v_gene: TRBV18
j_gene: TRBJ2-7

CDR3nt: TGTGCCACCAGTGAGGTGTTCGGTACGCAGTATTTT
CDR3aa: CATSEVFGTQYF
d_gene: -
abundance: -
v_gene: TRBV24-1
j_gene: TRBJ2-3

CDR3nt: TGTGCCAGCAGCTTAGCCCCGGGACAGTTCTACGAGCAGTACTTC
CDR3aa: CASSLAPGQFYEQYF
d_gene: TRBD1
abundance: once
v_gene: TRBV7-6
j_gene: TRBJ2-7

CDR3nt: TGCGCCAGCAGCTTACTCGGGGACGAGCAGTACTTC
CDR3aa: CASSLLGDEQYF
d_gene: -
abundance: -
v_gene: TRBV5-1
j_gene: TRBJ2-7

CDR3nt: TGTGCCAGCAGTGGTTTCCTCGCAGGCAATGAGCAGTTCTTC
CDR3aa: CASSGFLAGNEQFF
d_gene: -
abundance: -
v_gene: TRBV25-1
j_gene: TRBJ2-1

CDR3nt: TGTGCCAGCAGCTTGGAGGGGTACTCCTACGAGCAGTACTTC
CDR3aa: CASSLEGYSYEQYF
d_gene: -
abundance: -
v_gene: TRBV7-2
j_gene: TRBJ2-7

CDR3nt: TGTGCCAGTACCGAGAGTGGAGTTGGGGAAAAACTGTTTTTT
CDR3aa: CASTESGVGEKLFF
d_gene: -
abundance: few
v_gene: TRBV19
j_gene: TRBJ1-4

CDR3nt: TGTGCCAGCTCACCCGGGCAGCGGCTCTCCTACAATGAGCAGTTCTTC
CDR3aa: CASSPGQRLSYNEQFF
d_gene: -
abundance: -
v_gene: TRBV18
j_gene: TRBJ2-1

CDR3nt: TGTGCCAGTAAAGACAGGGGGACCCTAAGCAATCAGCCCCAGCATTTT
CDR3aa: CASKDRGTLSNQPQHF
d_gene: TRBD1
abundance: -
v_gene: TRBV19
j_gene: TRBJ1-5

CDR3nt: TGTGCCGAAAACAAAGACGGGGAGACCCAGTACTTC
CDR3aa: CAENKDGETQYF
d_gene: -
abundance: -
v_gene: TRBV24-1
j_gene: TRBJ2-5

CDR3nt: TGTGCCAGCAGCTTGTTAGGAGGTAGCAATCAGCCCCAGCATTTT
CDR3aa: CASSLLGGSNQPQHF
d_gene: -
abundance: once
v_gene: TRBV5-6
j_gene: TRBJ1-5

CDR3nt: TGCGCCAGCAGCCAAGTGACCTGGGGGCCTTACAATGAGCAGTTCTTC
CDR3aa: CASSQVTWGPYNEQFF
d_gene: -
abundance: -
v_gene: TRBV4-1
j_gene: TRBJ2-1

CDR3nt: TGTGCCAGTAGTATACGGGGTTCCGCCACAGATACGCAGTATTTT
CDR3aa: CASSIRGSATDTQYF
d_gene: -
abundance: -
v_gene: TRBV19
j_gene: TRBJ2-3

CDR3nt: TGTGCCAGCAGTGTACTAGCGGGGGCCCTGACTGGGAATGAGCAGTTCTTC
CDR3aa: CASSVLAGALTGNEQFF
d_gene: TRBD2
abundance: -
v_gene: TRBV2
j_gene: TRBJ2-1

CDR3nt: TGTGCCAGCAGCTTATCGGACAGCCTCTATGGCTACACCTTC
CDR3aa: CASSLSDSLYGYTF
d_gene: -
abundance: -
v_gene: TRBV5-6
j_gene: TRBJ1-2

CDR3nt: TGTGCCAGCAGCTTAGTCGTTTCCTACGAGCAGTACTTC
CDR3aa: CASSLVVSYEQYF
d_gene: -
abundance: once
v_gene: TRBV7-9
j_gene: TRBJ2-7

CDR3nt: TGTGCCAGCTCACCCTCCGGGACTAGCGGGGATACGCAGTATTTT
CDR3aa: CASSPSGTSGDTQYF
d_gene: TRBD2
abundance: -
v_gene: TRBV18
j_gene: TRBJ2-3

CDR3nt: TGTGCCAGCTCAGGGGGACTAGCGGGAGGGCCAGATACGCAGTATTTT
CDR3aa: CASSGGLAGGPDTQYF
d_gene: TRBD2
abundance: -
v_gene: TRBV18
j_gene: TRBJ2-3

CDR3nt: TGTGCCAGCAGTACAGAACAGGGTGTCAGTTCACCCCTCCACTTT
CDR3aa: CASSTEQGVSSPLHF
d_gene: -
abundance: -
v_gene: TRBV27
j_gene: TRBJ1-6

CDR3nt: TGTGCCAGTAGTAGAATCGAGGGAACTGTCCATGAAAAACTGTTTTTT
CDR3aa: CASSRIEGTVHEKLFF
d_gene: -
abundance: once
v_gene: TRBV19
j_gene: TRBJ1-4

CDR3nt: TGTGCCAGCAGCTTGCCCGGCGGGAGTTCCTACGAGCAGTACTTC
CDR3aa: CASSLPGGSSYEQYF
d_gene: TRBD2
abundance: -
v_gene: TRBV5-4
j_gene: TRBJ2-7

CDR3nt: TGTGCCAGCAGCCAGAGCGACAGGGGGGAGACCCAGTACTTC
CDR3aa: CASSQSDRGETQYF
d_gene: TRBD1
abundance: -
v_gene: TRBV6-5
j_gene: TRBJ2-5

CDR3nt: TGCGCCAGCAGCCCGGGACAGATGAACACTGAAGCTTTCTTT
CDR3aa: CASSPGQMNTEAFF
d_gene: TRBD1
abundance: -
v_gene: TRBV5-1
j_gene: TRBJ1-1

CDR3nt: TGTGCCAGCTCACCAGTAGCACAAGAGACCCAGTACTTC
CDR3aa: CASSPVAQETQYF
d_gene: -
abundance: -
v_gene: TRBV18
j_gene: TRBJ2-5

CDR3nt: TGTGCCAGCAGCGTAGCTGCGGGGCCTTACAATGAGCAGTTCTTC
CDR3aa: CASSVAAGPYNEQFF
d_gene: -
abundance: -
v_gene: TRBV9
j_gene: TRBJ2-1

CDR3nt: TGTGCCTGGAGAAAACAGGGGGCTCTGAACACTGAAGCTTTCTTT
CDR3aa: CAWRKQGALNTEAFF
d_gene: TRBD1
abundance: -
v_gene: TRBV30
j_gene: TRBJ1-1

CDR3nt: TGTGCCAGCTCACCAGTTCCAGGGTGGGCGTCTGGGGCCAACGTCCTGACTTTC
CDR3aa: CASSPVPGWASGANVLTF
d_gene: -
abundance: -
v_gene: TRBV18
j_gene: TRBJ2-6

CDR3nt: TGTGCCTGGAGGACAGACCATAATTCACCCCTCCACTTT
CDR3aa: CAWRTDHNSPLHF
d_gene: -
abundance: -
v_gene: TRBV30
j_gene: TRBJ1-6

CDR3nt: TGTGCCAGCAGCTTGAGACAGTCCTACAATGAGCAGTTCTTC
CDR3aa: CASSLRQSYNEQFF
d_gene: -
abundance: -
v_gene: TRBV7-6
j_gene: TRBJ2-1

CDR3nt: TGTGCCAGCAGCTTAGGACAGGGGGATTCGAACACTGAAGCTTTCTTT
CDR3aa: CASSLGQGDSNTEAFF
d_gene: TRBD1
abundance: -
v_gene: TRBV7-6
j_gene: TRBJ1-1

CDR3nt: TGTGCCAGCAGTTATAGCGGGGGCCGGGGGACCCAGTACTTC
CDR3aa: CASSYSGGRGTQYF
d_gene: TRBD2
abundance: -
v_gene: TRBV28
j_gene: TRBJ2-5

CDR3nt: TGTGCCAGCAGCTTAGATGCTAGAACCTACGAGCAGTACTTC
CDR3aa: CASSLDARTYEQYF
d_gene: -
abundance: -
v_gene: TRBV11-2
j_gene: TRBJ2-7

CDR3nt: TGTGCCAGCAGTTACCAACAGCCGGACACCGGGGAGCTGTTTTTT
CDR3aa: CASSYQQPDTGELFF
d_gene: -
abundance: -
v_gene: TRBV6-5
j_gene: TRBJ2-2

CDR3nt: TGCGCCAGCAGCCCTTCCCGGGACAGGGGGACTGAAAAACTGTTTTTT
CDR3aa: CASSPSRDRGTEKLFF
d_gene: TRBD1
abundance: -
v_gene: TRBV4-1
j_gene: TRBJ1-4

CDR3nt: TGTGCCAGCAGCGCGGGGACAGGGCGGGTATTGGTTGGCTACACCTTC
CDR3aa: CASSAGTGRVLVGYTF
d_gene: TRBD1
abundance: -
v_gene: TRBV9
j_gene: TRBJ1-2

CDR3nt: TGTGCCAGCAGCTTAGAAGCTGTGGATACGCAGTATTTT
CDR3aa: CASSLEAVDTQYF
d_gene: -
abundance: -
v_gene: TRBV11-1
j_gene: TRBJ2-3

CDR3nt: TGCGCCAGCACCCCCCTCGCGAGCACAGATACGCAGTATTTT
CDR3aa: CASTPLASTDTQYF
d_gene: -
abundance: -
v_gene: TRBV5-1
j_gene: TRBJ2-3

CDR3nt: TGTGCCAGCTCACCAAGGGACAGCAGTGCAACTAATGAAAAACTGTTTTTT
CDR3aa: CASSPRDSSATNEKLFF
d_gene: TRBD1
abundance: few
v_gene: TRBV18
j_gene: TRBJ1-4

CDR3nt: TGTGCCAGCAGTGGACAGGGCACAGATACGCAGTATTTT
CDR3aa: CASSGQGTDTQYF
d_gene: TRBD1
abundance: -
v_gene: TRBV6-2/TRBV6-3
j_gene: TRBJ2-3

CDR3nt: TGTGCCAGCAGTTACCCAATAACCGGGACAGGGTTCGCAGATACGCAGTATTTT
CDR3aa: CASSYPITGTGFADTQYF
d_gene: TRBD1
abundance: -
v_gene: TRBV6-2/TRBV6-3
j_gene: TRBJ2-3

CDR3nt: TGTGCCAGCAGCTTAGCCGGACAGCACGAGCAGTACTTC
CDR3aa: CASSLAGQHEQYF
d_gene: -
abundance: -
v_gene: TRBV7-9
j_gene: TRBJ2-7

CDR3nt: TGTGCCACCAGCACCAACTTGCCCGGGACAGACTACAATGAGCAGTTCTTC
CDR3aa: CATSTNLPGTDYNEQFF
d_gene: TRBD1
abundance: -
v_gene: TRBV15
j_gene: TRBJ2-1

CDR3nt: TGTGCCAGCAGTCAAATCCGGGACAGGGGCACTGAAGCTTTCTTT
CDR3aa: CASSQIRDRGTEAFF
d_gene: TRBD1
abundance: -
v_gene: TRBV6-6
j_gene: TRBJ1-1

CDR3nt: TGTGCCAGCAGCCAGGGTACGGGGACAGGGTCCACCGGGGAGCTGTTTTTT
CDR3aa: CASSQGTGTGSTGELFF
d_gene: TRBD1
abundance: -
v_gene: TRBV5-6
j_gene: TRBJ2-2

CDR3nt: TGTGCCTGGAGTGTGGCGGGGGGGCGTACAGATACGCAGTATTTT
CDR3aa: CAWSVAGGRTDTQYF
d_gene: TRBD2
abundance: -
v_gene: TRBV30
j_gene: TRBJ2-3

CDR3nt: TGTGCCACCCGAGGCTTAGCGGGGACGTCTGAGACCCAGTACTTC
CDR3aa: CATRGLAGTSETQYF
d_gene: TRBD2
abundance: -
v_gene: TRBV7-8
j_gene: TRBJ2-5

CDR3nt: TGTGCCAGCAGCAAACACGGGATTACTGGAAACACCATATATTTT
CDR3aa: CASSKHGITGNTIYF
d_gene: -
abundance: -
v_gene: TRBV6-5
j_gene: TRBJ1-3

CDR3nt: TGTGCCAGCAGCTTGGACTCGGGACTTCCCAATGAGCAGTTCTTC
CDR3aa: CASSLDSGLPNEQFF
d_gene: -
abundance: few
v_gene: TRBV5-8
j_gene: TRBJ2-1